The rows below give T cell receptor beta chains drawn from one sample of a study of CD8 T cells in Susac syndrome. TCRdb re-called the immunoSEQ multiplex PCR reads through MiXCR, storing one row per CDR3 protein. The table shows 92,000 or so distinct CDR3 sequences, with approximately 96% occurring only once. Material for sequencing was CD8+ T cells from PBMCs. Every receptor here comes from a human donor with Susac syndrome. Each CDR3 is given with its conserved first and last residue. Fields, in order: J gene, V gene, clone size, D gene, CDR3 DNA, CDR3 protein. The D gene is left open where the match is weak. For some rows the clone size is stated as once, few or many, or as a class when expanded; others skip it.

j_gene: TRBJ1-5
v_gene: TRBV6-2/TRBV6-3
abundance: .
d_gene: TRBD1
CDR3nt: TGTGCCAGCAGTCTTGACCGGGGACAGCAGCCCCAGCATTTT
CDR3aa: CASSLDRGQQPQHF

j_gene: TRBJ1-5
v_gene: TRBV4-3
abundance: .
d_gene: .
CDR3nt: TGCGCCAGCAGCCAGGACAGAGCTACCAATCAGCCCCAGCATTTT
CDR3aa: CASSQDRATNQPQHF

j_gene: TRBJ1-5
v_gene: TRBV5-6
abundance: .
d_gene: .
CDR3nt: TGTGCCAGCAGCTCGGGGGTTAGCAATCAGCCCCAGCATTTT
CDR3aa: CASSSGVSNQPQHF

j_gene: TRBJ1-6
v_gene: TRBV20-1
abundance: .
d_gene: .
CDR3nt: TGCAGTGGCCGAGGTGCGGATTCACCCCTCCACTTT
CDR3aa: CSGRGADSPLHF

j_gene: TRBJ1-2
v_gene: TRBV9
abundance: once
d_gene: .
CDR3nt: TGTGCCAGCAGCGGGGGAGGTTGGGACACATTATATGGCTACACCTTC
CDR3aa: CASSGGGWDTLYGYTF

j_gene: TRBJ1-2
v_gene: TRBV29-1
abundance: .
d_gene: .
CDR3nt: TGCAGCGTTGGGGGAGGTGAGGCCTATGGCTACACCTTC
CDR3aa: CSVGGGEAYGYTF

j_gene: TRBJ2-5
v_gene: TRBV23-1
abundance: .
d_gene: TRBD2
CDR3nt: TGCGCCAGCGGCGGACTAGCGGGGGGGCTGGTGCAAGAGACCCAGTACTTC
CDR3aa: CASGGLAGGLVQETQYF

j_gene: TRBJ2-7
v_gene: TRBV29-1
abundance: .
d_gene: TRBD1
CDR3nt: TGCAGCGGGACATTCCGGGACAGTCCCTACGAGCAGTACTTC
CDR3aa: CSGTFRDSPYEQYF

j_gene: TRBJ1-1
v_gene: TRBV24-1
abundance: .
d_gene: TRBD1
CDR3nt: TGTGCCACCGGGAGGGGGCAGGACACTGAAGCTTTCTTT
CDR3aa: CATGRGQDTEAFF

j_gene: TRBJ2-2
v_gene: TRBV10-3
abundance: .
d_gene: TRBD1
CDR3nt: TGTGCCATCGGTCCCGGGACAGGGGACGGGGTCGGAGACGGGGAGCTGTTTTTT
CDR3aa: CAIGPGTGDGVGDGELFF

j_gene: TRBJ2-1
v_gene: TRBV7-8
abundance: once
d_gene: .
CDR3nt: TGTGCCAGCAGCTTACTGACTCCCGCCTCCTACAATGAGCAGTTCTTC
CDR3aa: CASSLLTPASYNEQFF

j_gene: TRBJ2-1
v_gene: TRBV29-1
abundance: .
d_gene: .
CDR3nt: TGCAGCGTCGAAAATCACCCGGGGAATGAGCAGTTCTTC
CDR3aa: CSVENHPGNEQFF

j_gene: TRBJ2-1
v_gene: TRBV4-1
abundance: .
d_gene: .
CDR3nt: TGCGCCAGCAGCCCTCGGGAAAGCTCCTACAATGAGCAGTTCTTC
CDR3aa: CASSPRESSYNEQFF

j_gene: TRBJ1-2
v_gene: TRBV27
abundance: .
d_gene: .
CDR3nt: TGTGCCAGCAAGGACTTTAACTATGGCTACACCTTC
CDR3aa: CASKDFNYGYTF

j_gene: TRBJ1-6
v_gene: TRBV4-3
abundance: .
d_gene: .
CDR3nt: TGCGCCAGCAGCCAAGGAACGAATATTTATTCACCCCTCCACTTT
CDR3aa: CASSQGTNIYSPLHF

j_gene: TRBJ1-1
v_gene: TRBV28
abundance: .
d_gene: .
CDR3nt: TGTGCCAGCAGCCTCCCAGGGGAAAGGAACACTGAAGCTTTCTTT
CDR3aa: CASSLPGERNTEAFF

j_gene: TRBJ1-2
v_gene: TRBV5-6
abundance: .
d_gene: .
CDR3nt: TGTGCCAGCAGCTTAAAACCGGGTCCTGCTAACTATGGCTACACCTTC
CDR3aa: CASSLKPGPANYGYTF

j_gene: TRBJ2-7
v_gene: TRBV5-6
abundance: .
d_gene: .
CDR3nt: TGTGCCAGCAGCTTTAGGACAGGAGGGGAGCAGTACTTC
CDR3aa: CASSFRTGGEQYF

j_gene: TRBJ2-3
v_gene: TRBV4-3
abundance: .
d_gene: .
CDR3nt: TGCGCCAGCAGTCTTCTTGGGGGAGGCGGGGATACGCAGTATTTT
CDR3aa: CASSLLGGGGDTQYF

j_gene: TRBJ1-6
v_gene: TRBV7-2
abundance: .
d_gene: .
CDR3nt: TGTGCCAGCAGGGGAGTAGGGCTTAGCTCACCCCTCCACTTT
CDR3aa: CASRGVGLSSPLHF

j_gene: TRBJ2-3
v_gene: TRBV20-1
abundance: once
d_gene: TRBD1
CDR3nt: TGCAGTGCTAGGACAGGGGCAGATACGCAGTATTTT
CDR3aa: CSARTGADTQYF

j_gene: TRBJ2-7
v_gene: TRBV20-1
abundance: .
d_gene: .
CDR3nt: TGCAGTGCCCCACAGGGCTACGAGCAGTACTTC
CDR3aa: CSAPQGYEQYF

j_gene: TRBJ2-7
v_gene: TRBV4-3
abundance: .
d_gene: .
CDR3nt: TGCGCCAGCAGCCAAGACAGGGGTCGCTACGAGCAGTACTTC
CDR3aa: CASSQDRGRYEQYF

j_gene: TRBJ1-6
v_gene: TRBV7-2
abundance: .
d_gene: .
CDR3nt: TGTGCCAGCAGCCTACAGGGCCAGGGGAATTCACCCCTCCACTTT
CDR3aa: CASSLQGQGNSPLHF

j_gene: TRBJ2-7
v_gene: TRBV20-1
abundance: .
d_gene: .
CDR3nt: TGCAGTGCCTCAAGGGGTTACGAGCAGTACTTC
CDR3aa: CSASRGYEQYF

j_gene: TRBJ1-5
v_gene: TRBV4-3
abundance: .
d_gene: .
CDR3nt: TGCGCCAGCAGCCAAACCAAGTGGGGCAATCAGCCCCAGCATTTT
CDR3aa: CASSQTKWGNQPQHF

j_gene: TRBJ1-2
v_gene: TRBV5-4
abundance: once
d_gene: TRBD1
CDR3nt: TGTGCCAGCAGCCCCTCGGACAGGGGGGCCATCTATGGCTACACCTTC
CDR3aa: CASSPSDRGAIYGYTF

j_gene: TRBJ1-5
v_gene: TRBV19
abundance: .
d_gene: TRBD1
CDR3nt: TGTGCCAGTTCGGGACAGGATCAGCCCCAGCATTTT
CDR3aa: CASSGQDQPQHF

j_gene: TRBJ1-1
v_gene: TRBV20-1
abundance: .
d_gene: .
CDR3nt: TGCAGTGCTAGAGCCCCCAACGAAGCTTTCTTT
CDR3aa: CSARAPNEAFF

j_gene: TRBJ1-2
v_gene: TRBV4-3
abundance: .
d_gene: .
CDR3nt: TGCGCCAGCAGCCAAGAGTTCTCTAACTATGGCTACACCTTC
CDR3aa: CASSQEFSNYGYTF

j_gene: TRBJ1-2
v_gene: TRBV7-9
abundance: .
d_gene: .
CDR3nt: TGTGCCAGCAGCCCCCAGGGAGGAAACTATGGCTACACCTTC
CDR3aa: CASSPQGGNYGYTF

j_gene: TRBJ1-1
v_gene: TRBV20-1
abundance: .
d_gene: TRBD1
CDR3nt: TGCAGTGCTAGCAAAGGGGCAGGGGGGGACACTGAAGCTTTCTTT
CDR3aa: CSASKGAGGDTEAFF

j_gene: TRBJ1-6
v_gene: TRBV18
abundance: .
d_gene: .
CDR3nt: TGTGCCAGCTCACGAGCAGGGGCCTATAATTCACCCCTCCACTTT
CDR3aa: CASSRAGAYNSPLHF

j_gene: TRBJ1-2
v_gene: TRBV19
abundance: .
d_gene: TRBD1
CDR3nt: TGTGCCAGTAGTTTTGGACAGGGGGCCTTTGGCTACACCTTC
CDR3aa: CASSFGQGAFGYTF

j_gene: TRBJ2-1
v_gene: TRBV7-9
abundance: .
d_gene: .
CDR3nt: TGTGCCAGCAGCTTTCCTGGTGGTTCAGGTAATGAGCAGTTCTTC
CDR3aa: CASSFPGGSGNEQFF

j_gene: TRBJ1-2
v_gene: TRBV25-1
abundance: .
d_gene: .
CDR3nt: TGTGCCATCCTGACAGGCGGCTACACCTTC
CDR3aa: CAILTGGYTF

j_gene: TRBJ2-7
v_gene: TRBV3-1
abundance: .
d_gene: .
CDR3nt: TGTGCCAGCAGCCAATTACGCGGGGAAGAGCAGTACTTC
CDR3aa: CASSQLRGEEQYF

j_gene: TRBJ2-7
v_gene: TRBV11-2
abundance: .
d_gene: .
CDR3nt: TGTGCCAGCAGTCACCCAGGGGAGGTCCCCTACTACGAGCAGTACTTC
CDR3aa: CASSHPGEVPYYEQYF

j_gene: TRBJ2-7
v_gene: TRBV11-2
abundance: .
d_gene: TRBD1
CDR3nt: TGTGCCAGCAGCTTGGGACAGGGGAATTACGAGCAGTACTTC
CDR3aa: CASSLGQGNYEQYF

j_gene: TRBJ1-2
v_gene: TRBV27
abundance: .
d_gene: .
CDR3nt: TGTGCCAGCAGCCCCTTCAGGGGAGGGTATGGCTACACCTTC
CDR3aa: CASSPFRGGYGYTF

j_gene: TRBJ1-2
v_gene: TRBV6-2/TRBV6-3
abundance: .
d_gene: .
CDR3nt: TGTGCCACCTCCTCTGTATCACGTCGACAGGCTCTCCCCTATGGCTACACCTTC
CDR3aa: CATSSVSRRQALPYGYTF

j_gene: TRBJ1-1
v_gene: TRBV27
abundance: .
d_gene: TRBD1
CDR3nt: TGTGCCAGCGGAGAGCCGGGACAGGTGACTGAAGCTTTCTTT
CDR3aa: CASGEPGQVTEAFF

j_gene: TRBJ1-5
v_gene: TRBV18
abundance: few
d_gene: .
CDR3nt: TGTGCCAGCTCACAGGACAATCAGCCCCAGCATTTT
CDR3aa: CASSQDNQPQHF

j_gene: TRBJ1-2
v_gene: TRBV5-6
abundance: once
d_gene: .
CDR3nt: TGTGCCAGCAGCTTGGACAACGTATATGGCTACACCTTC
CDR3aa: CASSLDNVYGYTF

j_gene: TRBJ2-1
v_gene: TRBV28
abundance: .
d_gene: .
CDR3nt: TGTGCCAGCAGCCGGCGGGGTGAGCAGTTCTTC
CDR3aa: CASSRRGEQFF

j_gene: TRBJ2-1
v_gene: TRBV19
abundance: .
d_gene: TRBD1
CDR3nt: TGTGCCAGTAGTGACGACAGGGTTGTTTTGAATGAGCAGTTCTTC
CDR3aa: CASSDDRVVLNEQFF

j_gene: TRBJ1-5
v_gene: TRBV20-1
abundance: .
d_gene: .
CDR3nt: TGCAGTGCTAGAGGAATGGCAGGGTCGCCCCAGCATTTT
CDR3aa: CSARGMAGSPQHF

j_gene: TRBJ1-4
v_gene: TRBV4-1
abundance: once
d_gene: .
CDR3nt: TGCGCCAGCAGCCGCCCCGGGACGGATAATGAAAAACTGTTTTTT
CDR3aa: CASSRPGTDNEKLFF

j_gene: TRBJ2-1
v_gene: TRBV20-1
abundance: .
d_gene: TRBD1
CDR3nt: TGCAGTGCTAGAGATCGGTTAGGGACAGGGGCCTACAATGAGCAGTTCTTC
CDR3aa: CSARDRLGTGAYNEQFF

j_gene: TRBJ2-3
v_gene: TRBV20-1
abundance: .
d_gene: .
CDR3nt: TGCAGTGCTAGAGACGGAGATACGCAGTATTTT
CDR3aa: CSARDGDTQYF

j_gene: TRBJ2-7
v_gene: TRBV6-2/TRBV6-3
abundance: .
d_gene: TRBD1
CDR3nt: TGTGCCAGCAGTCGGACAGGGGGCGCCGAGCAGTACTTC
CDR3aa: CASSRTGGAEQYF

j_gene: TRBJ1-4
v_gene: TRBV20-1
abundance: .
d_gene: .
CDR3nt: TGCAGTGCTAGAGATCTGAGTGCGTCTAATGAAAAACTGTTTTTT
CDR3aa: CSARDLSASNEKLFF

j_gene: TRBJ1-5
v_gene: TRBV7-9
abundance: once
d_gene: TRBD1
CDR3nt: TGTGCCAGCAGCTTAACAACAGGGGATCAGCCCCAGCATTTT
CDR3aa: CASSLTTGDQPQHF

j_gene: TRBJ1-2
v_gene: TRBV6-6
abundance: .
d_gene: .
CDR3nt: TGTGCCAGCACCAGCCGGGGGCCAAATAACTATGGCTACACCTTC
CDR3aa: CASTSRGPNNYGYTF

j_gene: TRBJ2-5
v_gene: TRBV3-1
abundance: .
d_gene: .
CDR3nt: TGTGCCAGCCGGACGGGGGCGAAGACCCAGTACTTC
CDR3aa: CASRTGAKTQYF

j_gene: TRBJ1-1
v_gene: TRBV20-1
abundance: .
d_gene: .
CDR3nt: TGCAGTGCCAAGAACTATCGAGGGGTCATGAACACTGAAGCTTTCTTT
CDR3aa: CSAKNYRGVMNTEAFF

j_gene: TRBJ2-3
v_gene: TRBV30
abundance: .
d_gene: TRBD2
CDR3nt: TGTGCCTGGGAGCCGGGACTAGCCACCACAGATACGCAGTATTTT
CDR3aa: CAWEPGLATTDTQYF

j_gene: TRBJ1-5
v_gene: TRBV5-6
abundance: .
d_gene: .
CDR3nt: TGTGCCAGCAGCACACAGGTCGGCAATCAGCCCCAGCATTTT
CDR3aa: CASSTQVGNQPQHF